This TCR beta chain was observed in a study of blood T cell repertoires in COVID-19 (dated by TCRdb to the early 2020s). As for the study more broadly: Samples from collaborators originated in the United States, Italy and Spain and spanned both the acute and convalescent phases of COVID-19. The prospective study material was composed of cDNA or gDNA derived from T cells, B-cell-depleted T cells, or PBMCs. Subjects who had been exposed to COVID-19, were actively infected with it, or had recovered from it provided the deeply sampled blood TCRbeta repertoires that made up the dataset. The repertoires were made available in a free public database intended to serve as a resource for research on the immune response to SARS-CoV-2. Samples were obtained from the ongoing ImmuneRACE study (first 160 participants) and from 1,254 subjects provided by 6 global collaborators. Nearly every sample came with metadata listing a de-identified subject ID, COVID-19 status, age in years and sex. HLA class I and class II types, where available, came from metadata supplied by the sample provider rather than from assay-based typing.

CDR1 and CDR2, per the germline V gene, are SGHNT and YENEEA. Reading from cysteine to phenylalanine, the CDR3 counts 13 amino acids. Just the 39-base CDR3 DNA is kept, in frame starting at base 1. V gives up 3 bases and J gives up 0 bases, and the segment between their germline ends measures 5 bases. Regarding this clone: There is no known antigen for this receptor. Within one base of it there is no much larger clone, and no base qualities were kept.

The immunoSEQ Assay, a bias-controlled multiplex PCR, was used to amplify TCRbeta CDR3 regions from genomic DNA. Regarding the original processing steps: Nucleated cell counts per sample were estimated from amplification of reference gene primers within the assay. Sequence reads were collapsed and filtered to measure the absolute abundance of every unique TCRbeta CDR3 rearrangement. For each sample, productive Simpson clonality was calculated as the square root of Simpson's diversity index across productive rearrangements. TCRdb stores this immuneACCESS table with in-frame sequences only. Part of the clones is absent; in the studies checked, under half of the shortfall reflects unresolved V genes, and no reason is known for the rest. Clonal size and the V and J genes are those of that table, whereas D and trimming came from the DNA. In all, the sample holds about 310,000 clones, and about nine tenths of those were seen once. 1% of the sample is held by the ten biggest clonotypes.

Points the paper makes about the study in general: Clinical and demographic metadata were provided uncurated, with the amount varying by source and participant.

Each collaborating institution followed its own protocols to collect whole blood in K2EDTA tubes. For TCRbeta analysis, collaborators shipped samples in one of three forms: frozen whole blood, isolated PBMCs, or DNA extracted from either of those sample types. The receptor chain draws on TRBV11-3 and TRBJ2-5; there is no confident call for the D gene. Sequencing input: peripheral blood. This sequence originates from a man aged 50 to 59 with active or convalescent COVID-19. Here is the DNA: TGTGCCAGCAGCTTGGGCAACCAAGAGACCCAGTACTTC. Translated, this is CASSLGNQETQYF.